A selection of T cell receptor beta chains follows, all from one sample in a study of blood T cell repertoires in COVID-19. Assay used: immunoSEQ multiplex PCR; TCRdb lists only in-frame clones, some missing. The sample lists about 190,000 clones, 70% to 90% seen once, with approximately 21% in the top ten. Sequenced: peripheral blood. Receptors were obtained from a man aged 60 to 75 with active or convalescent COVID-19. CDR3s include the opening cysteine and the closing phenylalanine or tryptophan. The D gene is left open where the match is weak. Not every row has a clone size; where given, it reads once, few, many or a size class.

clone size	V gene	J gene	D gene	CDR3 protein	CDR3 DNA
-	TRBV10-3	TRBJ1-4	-	CAISESLVKNEKLFF	TGTGCCATCAGTGAGTCGCTAGTGAAGAATGAAAAACTGTTTTTT
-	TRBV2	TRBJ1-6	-	CASSKGVLVNSPLHF	TGTGCCAGCAGTAAGGGAGTTCTGGTTAATTCACCCCTCCACTTT
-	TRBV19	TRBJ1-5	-	CATSKGVVRDQPQHF	TGTGCCACCTCGAAAGGGGTGGTAAGGGATCAGCCCCAGCATTTT
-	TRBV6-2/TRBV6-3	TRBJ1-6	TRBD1	CASSLGQGPKSPLHF	TGTGCCAGCAGTCTCGGACAGGGACCAAAATCACCCCTCCACTTT
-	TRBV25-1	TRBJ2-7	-	CASSDRDEQYF	TGTGCCAGCAGTGATCGGGACGAGCAGTACTTC
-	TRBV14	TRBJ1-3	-	CASSQGLGIMGNTIYF	TGTGCCAGCAGCCAAGGTCTAGGTATTATGGGAAACACCATATATTTT
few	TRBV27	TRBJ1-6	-	CASSFREGSPLHF	TGTGCCAGCAGTTTCCGGGAGGGCTCACCCCTCCACTTT
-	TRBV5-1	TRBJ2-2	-	CASSLGQNTGELFF	TGCGCCAGCAGCTTGGGGCAGAACACCGGGGAGCTGTTTTTT
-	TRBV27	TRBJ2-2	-	CASSLSRSGELFF	TGTGCCAGCAGTTTATCCCGGTCCGGGGAGCTGTTTTTT
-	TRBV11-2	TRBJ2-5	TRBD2	CASSKTSGEETQYF	TGTGCCAGCAGCAAGACTAGCGGGGAAGAGACCCAGTACTTC
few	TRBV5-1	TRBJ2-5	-	CASSPGTLRETQYF	TGCGCCAGCAGCCCAGGGACTTTGAGGGAGACCCAGTACTTC
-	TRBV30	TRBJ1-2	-	CAWSVTRGGGYTF	TGTGCCTGGAGTGTGACCCGGGGAGGAGGCTACACCTTC
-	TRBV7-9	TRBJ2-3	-	CASRFRSTDTQYF	TGTGCCAGCAGGTTCAGGAGCACAGATACGCAGTATTTT
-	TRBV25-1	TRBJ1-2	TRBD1	CASSEQGASQGYTF	TGTGCCAGCAGTGAACAGGGGGCGTCCCAAGGCTACACCTTC
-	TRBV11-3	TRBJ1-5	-	CASSLTRAPYSNQPQHF	TGTGCCAGCAGCTTAACCAGGGCACCCTATAGCAATCAGCCCCAGCATTTT
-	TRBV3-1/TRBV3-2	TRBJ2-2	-	CASSQEAGYGTGELFF	TGTGCCAGCAGCCAAGAAGCAGGGTATGGGACCGGGGAGCTGTTTTTT
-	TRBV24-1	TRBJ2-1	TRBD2	CATSDSGTRTMDEQFF	TGTGCCACCAGTGACTCCGGGACTAGGACGATGGATGAGCAGTTCTTC
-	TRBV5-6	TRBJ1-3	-	CASSFAEYSGNTIYF	TGTGCCAGCAGCTTTGCGGAATACTCTGGAAACACCATATATTTT
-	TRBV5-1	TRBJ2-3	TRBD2	CASGQRGASTDTQYF	TGCGCCAGCGGGCAGCGGGGGGCCAGCACAGATACGCAGTATTTT
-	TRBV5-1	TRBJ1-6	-	CASSLGSGNSPLHF	TGCGCCAGCAGCTTGGGTTCCGGGAATTCACCCCTCCACTTT
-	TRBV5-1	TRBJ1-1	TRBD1	CASSLAQGAGTEAFF	TGCGCCAGCAGCTTGGCCCAGGGGGCGGGCACTGAAGCTTTCTTT
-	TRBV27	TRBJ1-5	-	CASSLEGRRQPQHF	TGTGCCAGCAGTTTAGAGGGAAGACGGCAGCCCCAGCATTTT
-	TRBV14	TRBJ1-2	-	CASSQDTAYGYTF	TGTGCCAGCAGCCAAGACACAGCCTATGGCTACACCTTC
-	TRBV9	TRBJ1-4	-	CASSGTGTTNEKLFF	TGTGCCAGCAGCGGAACAGGGACCACTAATGAAAAACTGTTTTTT
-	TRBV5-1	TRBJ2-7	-	CASSLTGPSSYEQYF	TGCGCCAGCAGCTTAACAGGGCCGAGCTCCTACGAGCAGTACTTC
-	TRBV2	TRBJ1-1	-	CASSVPVPPGAFF	TGTGCCAGCAGTGTTCCGGTGCCCCCGGGAGCTTTCTTT
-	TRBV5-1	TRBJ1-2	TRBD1	CASSQTGVYGYTF	TGCGCCAGCAGCCAAACAGGGGTCTATGGCTACACCTTC
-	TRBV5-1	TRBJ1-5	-	CASSFGGGDQPQHF	TGCGCCAGCAGCTTTGGCGGGGGCGATCAGCCCCAGCATTTT
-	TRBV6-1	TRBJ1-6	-	CASSEAPPTGTGHSPLHF	TGTGCCAGCAGTGAAGCCCCCCCGACAGGAACTGGCCATTCACCCCTCCACTTT
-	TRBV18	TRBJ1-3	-	CASSPRGSGNTIYF	TGTGCCAGCTCACCACGGGGCAGTGGAAACACCATATATTTT
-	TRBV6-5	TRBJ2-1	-	CASITDNEQFF	TGTGCCAGCATCACGGACAATGAGCAGTTCTTC
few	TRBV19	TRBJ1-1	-	CASKDYSRDEAFF	TGTGCCAGTAAAGATTATTCGAGAGATGAAGCTTTCTTT
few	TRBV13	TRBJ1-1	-	CASSRGQGNTEAFF	TGTGCCAGCAGCCGCGGACAAGGGAACACTGAAGCTTTCTTT